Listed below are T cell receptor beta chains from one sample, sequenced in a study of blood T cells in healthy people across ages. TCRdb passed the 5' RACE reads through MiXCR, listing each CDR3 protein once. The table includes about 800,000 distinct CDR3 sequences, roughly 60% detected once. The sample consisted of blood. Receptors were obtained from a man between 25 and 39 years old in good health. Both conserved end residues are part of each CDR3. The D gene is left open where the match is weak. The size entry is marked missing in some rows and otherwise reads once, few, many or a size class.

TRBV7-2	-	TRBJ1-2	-	TGTGCCAGCAGAGGGGTCAGGACGGATGGCTACACCTTC	CASRGVRTDGYTF
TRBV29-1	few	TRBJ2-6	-	TGCAGCGTTGAAGCCTCGGAGTCTGGGGCCAACGTCCTGACTTTC	CSVEASESGANVLTF
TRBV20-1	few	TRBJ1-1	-	TGCAGTGCTAGATGGCCCGGGGCGGAAGGAGCTTTCTTT	CSARWPGAEGAFF
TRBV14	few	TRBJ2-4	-	TGTGCCAGCAGCTACCGAAATAGGGGGGACATTCAGTACTTC	CASSYRNRGDIQYF
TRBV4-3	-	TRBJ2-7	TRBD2	TGCGCCAGCAGCCTCGGACTAGCGGGGGGCGCTACCAACGAGCAGTACTTC	CASSLGLAGGATNEQYF
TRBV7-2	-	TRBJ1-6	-	TGTGCCAGCAATTCACGGGGCGGGGCGCATTCACCCCTCCACTTT	CASNSRGGAHSPLHF
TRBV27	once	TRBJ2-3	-	TGTGCCAGCGCTAACTGGGGGAGCACAGATACGCAGTATTTT	CASANWGSTDTQYF
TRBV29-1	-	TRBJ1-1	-	TGCAGCGTTGAACGGGGACCGGGCACTGAAGCTTTCTTT	CSVERGPGTEAFF
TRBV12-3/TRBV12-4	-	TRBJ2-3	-	TGTGCCAGCAGTTTAGCGGGAGTCCCCTTGGGAGATACGCAGTATTTT	CASSLAGVPLGDTQYF
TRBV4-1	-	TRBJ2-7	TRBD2	TGCGCCAGCAGCCAAGATGCCCTAGCGGGAGTCGAGCAGTACTTC	CASSQDALAGVEQYF
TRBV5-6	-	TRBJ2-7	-	TGTGCCAGCAGCTCAACCAATGAGCGGGTTTTCTCCTACAATGAGCAGTACTTC	CASSSTNERVFSYNEQYF
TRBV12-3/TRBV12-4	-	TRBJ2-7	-	TGTGCCAGCAGTTTAGGGAACAGGCCCTACGAGCAGTACTTC	CASSLGNRPYEQYF
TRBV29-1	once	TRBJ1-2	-	TGCAGCGTTGAAGAGTCTGGGGGTGTGTGGGGTAACTATGGCTACACCTTC	CSVEESGGVWGNYGYTF
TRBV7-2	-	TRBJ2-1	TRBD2	TGTGCCAGCAGCCCCTCCCCTAGCGGGGGGGGACACAATGAGCAGTTCTTC	CASSPSPSGGGHNEQFF
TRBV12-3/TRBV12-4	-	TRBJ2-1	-	TGTGCCAGCAGTTTAGCGCAGCAGGCTGAGCAGTTCTTC	CASSLAQQAEQFF
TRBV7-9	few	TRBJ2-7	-	TGTGCCAGCAGCTTAGCATTCTACGAGCAGTACTTC	CASSLAFYEQYF
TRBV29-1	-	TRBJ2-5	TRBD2	TGCAGCGTTGAACCGAGTCTAGCGGGAGGTTTTACGTACTTC	CSVEPSLAGGFTYF
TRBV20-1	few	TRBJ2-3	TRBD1	TGCAGTGCTAGGGACAGGGAAGCCACAGATACGCAGTATTTT	CSARDREATDTQYF
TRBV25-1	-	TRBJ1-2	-	TGTGCCAGCAGTGAGCGAAACGAGGGCTACACCTTC	CASSERNEGYTF
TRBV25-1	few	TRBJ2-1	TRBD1	TGTGCCAGCAGTGAAGCGGTATTGGACAGGGCCAATGAGCAGTTCTTC	CASSEAVLDRANEQFF
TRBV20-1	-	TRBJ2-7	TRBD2	TGCAGTGCTGGGGAGGGCTCCTACGAGCAGTACTTC	CSAGEGSYEQYF
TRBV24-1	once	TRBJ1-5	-	TGTGCCACCAGTGAGCTTGATAGCAATCAGCCCCAGCATTTT	CATSELDSNQPQHF
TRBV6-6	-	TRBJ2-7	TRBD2	TGTGCCAGCAGCGGGACTAGCGGAAGCTTCTACAATGAGCAGTACTTC	CASSGTSGSFYNEQYF
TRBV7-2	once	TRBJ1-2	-	TGTGCCAGCAGCCCAGCGGTATACGGGACCAACTATGGCCACACCTTC	CASSPAVYGTNYGHTF